One sample yielded the 13 T cell receptor beta chains listed below, sequenced in a study of shared clonotypes between healthy human individuals. Clones were sequenced by immunoSEQ multiplex PCR, and TCRdb holds only the in-frame ones, with some missing. This table has approximately 2,000,000 clones, around 93% appearing once. Naive CD8 cells comprised CD45RO-negative, CCR7-positively selected cells, excluding terminally differentiated effector memory CD45RA+ cells. Sequences were obtained from naive CD8+ T cells from PBMCs. Every receptor here comes from a man younger than 35 in good health. Some clones in this sample may be carry-over from other donors' samples.

This sequence joins TRBV7-9 and TRBJ1-3, with TRBD1 as a possible D gene (5 bases). The germline V gene has CDR1 SEHNR and CDR2 FQNEAQ (reference sequence). The CDR3 sequence is 18 residues long. Trimming shortened V by 1 base and J by 4 bases, and 20 bases separated the two germline ends. For the CDR3, the DNA is TGTGCCAGCAGCTTAGAAGCAGATCTGTGGGGCCTCGGAAACACCATATATTTT. Encoded protein: CASSLEADLWGLGNTIYF.

This chain connects TRBV9 to TRBJ2-5; 7 bases match TRBD1. The CDR3 extends over 15 amino acids. V lost 3 bases, J lost 5 bases, and 10 bases stayed unmatched. CDR1 and CDR2 from the germline V gene are SGDLS and YYNGEE. The CDR3 DNA follows: TGTGCCAGCAGCGACGACAGGGTCCCCGAGGAGACCCAGTACTTC. It is translated as CASSDDRVPEETQYF.

This clone has a single count. Other DNA variants within this sample encode the same CDR3. The chain is built from TRBV28 and TRBJ2-7; 8 bases map to TRBD1. The CDR3 spans 14 residues. Trimming cost V 4 bases and J 3 bases; bases outside gene matches: 5. Germline CDR1 and CDR2: MDHEN and SYDVKM. CDR3 region: CASSSRTGYYEQYF. Written as DNA, the CDR3 is TGTGCCAGCAGTTCTCGGACAGGGTACTACGAGCAGTACTTC.

V and J are TRBV28 and TRBJ1-3; TRBD1 might be the D (5 bases). Germline lookup yields CDR1 MDHEN and CDR2 SYDVKM. The germline V and J ends were trimmed by 5 bases and 3 bases, with 8 bases remaining between them. The CDR3 consists of 13 residues. The CDR3 DNA is TGTGCCAGCAGTCCAGGGTATGGAAACACCATATATTTT. Amino acid sequence: CASSPGYGNTIYF.

As for this clone: At the DNA level, this CDR3 is encoded by other sequences in the same sample as well. This chain links TRBV29-1 with TRBJ2-2, with D unresolved. Germline assignment: CDR1 SQVTM and CDR2 ANQGSEA. V gave up 4 bases and J gave up 1 base, with 4 bases separating them. This CDR3 has 12 amino acids. The CDR3 sequence is CSVVRNTGELFF. The CDR3 coding sequence is TGCAGCGTTGTTAGGAACACCGGGGAGCTGTTTTTT.

The chain carries TRBV4-2 and TRBJ1-4; TRBD1 might be the D (5 bases). The germline gives CDR1 LGHNA, CDR2 YNFKEQ. Trimming cost V 0 bases and J 6 bases, with 14 bases left between them. CDR3 length: 16 amino acids. DNA of the CDR3: TGTGCCAGCAGCCAAGATGGCCGCCAGGGAGATGAAAAACTGTTTTTT. Residues: CASSQDGRQGDEKLFF.

CDR3 nucleotide sequence: TGTGCCAGCAGCCCCGGGGCAAGGACAGGGCACAACGAGCAGTACTTC. This encodes CASSPGARTGHNEQYF. The J gene is TRBJ2-7, the V gene TRBV9; 8 nucleotides match TRBD1. Germline V gene sequence: CDR1 SGDLS, CDR2 YYNGEE. CDR3 length: 16 residues. Losses at the gene ends were 4 bases for V and 5 bases for J; bases not matched to a gene: 14.

The rearrangement joins TRBV4-2 to TRBJ2-7; 9 bases are shared with TRBD2. Per the germline V gene, CDR1 is LGHNA and CDR2 is YNFKEQ. Trimming cost V 3 bases and J 0 bases; bases outside gene matches: 6. The CDR3 length is 16 residues. The CDR3 region is CASSQGGGLASYEQYF. The CDR3 nucleotides are TGTGCCAGCAGCCAGGGAGGGGGACTAGCCTCCTACGAGCAGTACTTC.

This clone was recorded only once. The chain joins TRBV28 to TRBJ2-7; no reliable D call. Germline lookup yields CDR1 MDHEN and CDR2 SYDVKM. The CDR3 contains 14 residues. The V gene lost 3 bases and the J gene lost 5 bases, with 14 bases spanning the gap. The DNA for the CDR3 is TGTGCCAGCAGTTTTGCTTCCCCGGGCGACGAGCAGTACTTC. The encoded protein is CASSFASPGDEQYF.

The chain has TRBV7-9 and TRBJ2-7, with D perhaps matching TRBD2 (5 bases). Germline loops: CDR1 SEHNR, CDR2 FQNEAQ (reference sequence). The V end was cut by 6 bases, the J end by 4 bases, with 13 bases between. The CDR3 has 13 amino acids. The chain's CDR3 is CASSARDGYEQYF. The CDR3 DNA is TGTGCCAGCAGTGCGAGGGATGGTTACGAGCAGTACTTC.

The gene calls are TRBV7-9 and TRBJ2-1, with D possibly TRBD2 on 5 matching bases. Per germline, CDR1 SEHNR and CDR2 FQNEAQ (reference sequence). V lost 4 bases, J lost 0 bases, and 16 bases lay in between. This CDR3 has 17 amino acids. The CDR3 region is CASSSGPTGSSYNEQFF. CDR3 sequence (DNA): TGTGCCAGCAGCTCAGGCCCAACTGGGAGCTCCTACAATGAGCAGTTCTTC. The full variable domain, its missing parts supplied by reference TRBV7-9 and TRBJ2-1, is DTGVSQNPRHKITKRGQNVTFRCDPISEHNRLYWYRQTLGQGPEFLTYFQNEAQLEKSRLLSDRFSAERPKGSFSTLEIQRTEQGDSAMYLCASSSGPTGSSYNEQFFGPGTRLTVL.

This sequence joins TRBV11-2 and TRBJ2-1; 9 bases are shared with TRBD2. The CDR3 contains 15 residues. J lost 7 bases, V lost 5 bases, and 9 bases had no gene match. Germline V gives CDR1 SGHAT, CDR2 FQNNGV. Here the CDR3 reads CASSAGAGGVNEQFF. The DNA for the CDR3 is TGTGCCAGCAGCGCTGGGGCGGGAGGGGTGAATGAGCAGTTCTTC.

The V gene is TRBV10-2, the J gene TRBJ2-4; a weak D match, TRBD1 (6 bases). Trimming removed 3 bases at V and 7 bases at J, with 19 bases between. CDR1 and CDR2 from the germline V gene are WSHSY and SAAADI. The CDR3 consists of 16 residues. CDR3 in DNA: TGCGCCAGCAGTGACTTAAATTCTGGGGACACCAACATTCAGTACTTC. This gives the protein CASSDLNSGDTNIQYF.